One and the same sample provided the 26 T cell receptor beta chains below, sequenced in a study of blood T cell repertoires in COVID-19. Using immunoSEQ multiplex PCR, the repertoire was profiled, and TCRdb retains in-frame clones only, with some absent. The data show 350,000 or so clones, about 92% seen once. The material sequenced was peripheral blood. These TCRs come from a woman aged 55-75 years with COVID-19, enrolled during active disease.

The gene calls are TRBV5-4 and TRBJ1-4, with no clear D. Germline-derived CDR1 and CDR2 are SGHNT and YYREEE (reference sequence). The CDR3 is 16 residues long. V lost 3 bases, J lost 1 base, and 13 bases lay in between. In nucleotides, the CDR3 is TGTGCCAGCAGCTCTACCGTAGGGAGAACTAATGAAAAACTGTTTTTT. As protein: CASSSTVGRTNEKLFF.

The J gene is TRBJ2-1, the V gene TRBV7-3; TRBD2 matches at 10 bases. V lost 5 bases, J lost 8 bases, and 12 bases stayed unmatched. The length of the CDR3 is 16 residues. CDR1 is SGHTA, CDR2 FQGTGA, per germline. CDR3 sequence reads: CASSPLVSGGAYEQFF. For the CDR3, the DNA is TGTGCCAGCAGCCCGCTAGTAAGCGGGGGGGCCTATGAGCAGTTCTTC. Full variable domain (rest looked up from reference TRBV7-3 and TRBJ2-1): GAGVSQTPSNKVTEKGKYVELRCDPISGHTALYWYRQSLGQGPEFLIYFQGTGAADDSGLPNDRFFAVRPEGSVSTLKIQRTERGDSAVYLCASSPLVSGGAYEQFFGPGTRLTVL.

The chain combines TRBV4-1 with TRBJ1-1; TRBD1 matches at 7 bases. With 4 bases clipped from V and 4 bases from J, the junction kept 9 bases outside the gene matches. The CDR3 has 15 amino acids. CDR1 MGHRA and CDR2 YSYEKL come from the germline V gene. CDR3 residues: CASSPGQAVATEAFF. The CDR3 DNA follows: TGCGCCAGCAGCCCAGGACAGGCCGTTGCCACTGAAGCTTTCTTT.

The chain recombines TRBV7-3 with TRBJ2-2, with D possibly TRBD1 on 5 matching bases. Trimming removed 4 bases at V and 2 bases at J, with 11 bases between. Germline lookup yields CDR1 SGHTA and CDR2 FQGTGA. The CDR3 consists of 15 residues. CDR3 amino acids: CASSSWTLNTGELFF. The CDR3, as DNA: TGTGCCAGCAGCTCCTGGACATTAAACACCGGGGAGCTGTTTTTT.

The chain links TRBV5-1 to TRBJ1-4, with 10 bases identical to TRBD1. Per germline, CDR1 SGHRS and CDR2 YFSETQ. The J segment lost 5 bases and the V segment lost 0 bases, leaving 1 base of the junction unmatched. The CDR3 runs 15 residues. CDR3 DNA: TGCGCCAGCAGCTTGGAGGGACAGGGGAATGAAAAACTGTTTTTT. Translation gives CASSLEGQGNEKLFF.

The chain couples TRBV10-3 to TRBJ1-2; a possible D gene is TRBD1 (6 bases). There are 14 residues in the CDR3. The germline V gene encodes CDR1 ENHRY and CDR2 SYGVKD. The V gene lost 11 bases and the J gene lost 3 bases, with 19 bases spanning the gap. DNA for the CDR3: TGTGCCGCCCGGGGGGCTCCCGGGGACTATGGCTACACCTTC. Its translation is CAARGAPGDYGYTF.

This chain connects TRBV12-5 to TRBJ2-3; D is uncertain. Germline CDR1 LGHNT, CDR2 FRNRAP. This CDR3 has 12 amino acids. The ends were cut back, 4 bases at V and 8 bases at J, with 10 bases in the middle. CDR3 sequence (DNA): TGTGCTAGTGGTTCCCCCCCGGGTACGCAGTATTTT. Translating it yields CASGSPPGTQYF.

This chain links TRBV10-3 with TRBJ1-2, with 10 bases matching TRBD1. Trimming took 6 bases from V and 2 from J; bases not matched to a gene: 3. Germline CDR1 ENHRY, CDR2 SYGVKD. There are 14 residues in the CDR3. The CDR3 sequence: CAIRGTGENYGYTF. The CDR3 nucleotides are TGTGCCATCAGGGGGACAGGGGAAAACTATGGCTACACCTTC.

CDR3: CASRGTSGNTIYF. CDR3 bases: TGTGCCAGCAGAGGGACATCCGGAAACACCATATATTTT. J is TRBJ1-3 and V is TRBV12-3 or TRBV12-4, with D maybe TRBD1 (6 bases). V lost 6 bases and J lost 4, with 10 bases in between. The CDR3 is 13 residues long.

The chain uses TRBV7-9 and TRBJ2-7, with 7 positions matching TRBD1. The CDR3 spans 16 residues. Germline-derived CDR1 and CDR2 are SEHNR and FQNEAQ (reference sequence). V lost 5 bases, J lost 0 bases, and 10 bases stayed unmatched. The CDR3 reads CASSPVGRGSSYEQYF. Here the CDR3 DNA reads TGTGCCAGCAGCCCCGTGGGCAGGGGGTCCTCCTACGAGCAGTACTTC.

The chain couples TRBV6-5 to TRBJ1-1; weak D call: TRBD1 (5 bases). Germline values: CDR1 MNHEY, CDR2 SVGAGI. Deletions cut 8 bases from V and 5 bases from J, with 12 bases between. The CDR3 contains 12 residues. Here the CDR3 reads CASLWGVTEAFF. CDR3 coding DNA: TGTGCCAGCCTGTGGGGGGTAACTGAAGCTTTCTTT.

CDR3 nucleotides: TGTGCCAGCAGCTCACCGCAGATAATGGCTCGCGATACGCAGTATTTT. Translation: CASSSPQIMARDTQYF. The V and J genes are TRBV13 and TRBJ2-3, with unresolved D. CDR1 PRHDT and CDR2 FYEKMQ come from the germline V gene (reference sequence). CDR3 size: 16 residues. V was pared by 4 bases and J by 6 bases, with 20 bases between.

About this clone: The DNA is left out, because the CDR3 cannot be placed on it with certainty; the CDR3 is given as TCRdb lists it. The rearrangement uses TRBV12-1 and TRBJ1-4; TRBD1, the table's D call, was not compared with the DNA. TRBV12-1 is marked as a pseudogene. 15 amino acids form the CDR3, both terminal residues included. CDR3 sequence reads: CASSPWGHGNEKLFF.

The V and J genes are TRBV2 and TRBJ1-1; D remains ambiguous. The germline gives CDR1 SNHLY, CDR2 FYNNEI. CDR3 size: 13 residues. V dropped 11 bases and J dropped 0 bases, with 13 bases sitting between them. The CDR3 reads CAGLRVMNTEAFF. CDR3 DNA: TGTGCCGGCCTGAGGGTCATGAACACTGAAGCTTTCTTT.

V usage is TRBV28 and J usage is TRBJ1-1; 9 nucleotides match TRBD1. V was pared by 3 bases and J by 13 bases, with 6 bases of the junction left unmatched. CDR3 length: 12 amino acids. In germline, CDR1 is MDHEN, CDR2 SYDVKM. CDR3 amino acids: CASSLGGQGGFF. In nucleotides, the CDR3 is TGTGCCAGCAGTTTGGGGGGACAGGGCGGTTTCTTT.

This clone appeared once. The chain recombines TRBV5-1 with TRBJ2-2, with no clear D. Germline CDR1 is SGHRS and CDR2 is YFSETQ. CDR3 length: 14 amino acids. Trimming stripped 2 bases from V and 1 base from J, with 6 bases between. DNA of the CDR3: TGCGCCAGCAGCTTACCACTGAACACCGGGGAGCTGTTTTTT. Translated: CASSLPLNTGELFF.

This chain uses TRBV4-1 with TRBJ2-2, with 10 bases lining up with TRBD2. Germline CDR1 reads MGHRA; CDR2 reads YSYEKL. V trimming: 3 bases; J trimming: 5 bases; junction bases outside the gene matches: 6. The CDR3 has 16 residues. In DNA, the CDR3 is TGCGCCAGCAGCCATCTAGCGGGGGCATTTACCGGGGAGCTGTTTTTT. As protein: CASSHLAGAFTGELFF.

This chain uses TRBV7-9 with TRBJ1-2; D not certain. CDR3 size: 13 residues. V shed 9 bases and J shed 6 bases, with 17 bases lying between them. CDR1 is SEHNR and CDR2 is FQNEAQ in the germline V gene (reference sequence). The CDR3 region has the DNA TGTGCCAGTGGTAATGGCGCGGCGGATGGCTACACCTTC. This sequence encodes CASGNGAADGYTF.

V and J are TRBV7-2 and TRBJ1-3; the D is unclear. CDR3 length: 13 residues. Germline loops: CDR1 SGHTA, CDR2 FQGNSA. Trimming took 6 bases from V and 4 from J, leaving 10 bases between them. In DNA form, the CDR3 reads TGTGCCAGCAGGGGAGATGGGGGAAACACCATATATTTT. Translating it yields CASRGDGGNTIYF.

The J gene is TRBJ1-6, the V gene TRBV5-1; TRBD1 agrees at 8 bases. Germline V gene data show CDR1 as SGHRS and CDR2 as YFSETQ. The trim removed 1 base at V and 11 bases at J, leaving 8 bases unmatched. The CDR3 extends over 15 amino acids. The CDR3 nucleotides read TGCGCCAGCAGCTTGCAAGGACAGGGAAGTCCACCCCTCCACTTT. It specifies CASSLQGQGSPPLHF.

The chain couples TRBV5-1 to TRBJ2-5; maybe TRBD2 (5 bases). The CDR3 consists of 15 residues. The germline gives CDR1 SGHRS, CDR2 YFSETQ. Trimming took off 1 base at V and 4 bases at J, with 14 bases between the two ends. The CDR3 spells CASSLTSPSRETQYF. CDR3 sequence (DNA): TGCGCCAGCAGCTTGACTAGTCCCTCCAGAGAGACCCAGTACTTC.

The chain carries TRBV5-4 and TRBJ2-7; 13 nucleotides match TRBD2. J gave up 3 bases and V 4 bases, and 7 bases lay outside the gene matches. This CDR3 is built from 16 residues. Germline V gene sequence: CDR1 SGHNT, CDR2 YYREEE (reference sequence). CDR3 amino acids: CASSHEGLAGFYEQYF. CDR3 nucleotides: TGTGCCAGCAGCCATGAGGGACTAGCGGGGTTCTACGAGCAGTACTTC.

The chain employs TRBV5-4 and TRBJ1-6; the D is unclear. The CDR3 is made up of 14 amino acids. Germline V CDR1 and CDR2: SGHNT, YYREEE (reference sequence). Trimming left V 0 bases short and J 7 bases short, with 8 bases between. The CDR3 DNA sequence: TGTGCCAGCAGCTTGGGGCAGGCCAATTCACCCCTCCACTTT. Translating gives CASSLGQANSPLHF.

The chain's CDR3 is CASNLSNREQFF. The CDR3 nucleotides read TGTGCCAGCAACTTATCAAACAGGGAGCAGTTCTTC. The gene calls are TRBV12-3 or TRBV12-4 and TRBJ2-1; D is perhaps TRBD1 (5 bases). V was shortened by 7 bases and J by 10 bases, with 14 bases between the two germline ends. The CDR3 is made up of 12 amino acids.

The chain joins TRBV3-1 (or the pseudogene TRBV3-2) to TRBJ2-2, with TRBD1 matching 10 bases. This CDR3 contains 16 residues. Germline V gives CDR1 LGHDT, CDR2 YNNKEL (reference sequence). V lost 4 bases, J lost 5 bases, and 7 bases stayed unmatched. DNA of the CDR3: TGTGCCAGCAGCCTCTTGGACAGGGGGGTAACCGGGGAGCTGTTTTTT. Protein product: CASSLLDRGVTGELFF.

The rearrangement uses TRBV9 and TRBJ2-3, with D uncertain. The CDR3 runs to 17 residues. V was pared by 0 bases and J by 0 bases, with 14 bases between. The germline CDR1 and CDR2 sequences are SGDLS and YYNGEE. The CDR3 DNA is TGTGCCAGCAGCGTAGAAAAGCGCCCACATAGCACAGATACGCAGTATTTT. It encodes CASSVEKRPHSTDTQYF. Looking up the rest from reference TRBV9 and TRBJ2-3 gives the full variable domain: DSGVTQTPKHLITATGQRVTLRCSPRSGDLSVYWYQQSLDQGLQFLIQYYNGEERAKGNILERFSAQQFPDLHSELNLSSLELGDSALYFCASSVEKRPHSTDTQYFGPGTRLTVL.